The T cell receptor beta chain under discussion was sequenced for a study of blood T cell repertoires in COVID-19. Study-wide context: Samples of COVID-19 (acute and convalescent) were obtained from the United States, Italy and Spain. PBMCs, B-cell-depleted T cells, or T cells provided the cDNA or gDNA that made up the material.

TCRdb keeps only in-frame clones here, not all; method: immunoSEQ multiplex PCR. The profile shows some 350,000 clones, around 87% of them singletons. Material for sequencing was peripheral blood. The origin of this receptor is a human donor in a cohort sampled during active COVID-19.

The CDR3 is CASSPYEKLFF. The DNA of the CDR3 is TGTGCCAGCTCTCCCTACGAAAAACTGTTTTTT. V and J are TRBV2 and TRBJ1-4, with D uncertain. CDR3 length: 11 residues. V was clipped by 8 bases and J by 8 bases, with 9 bases between them. Germline-derived CDR1 and CDR2 are SNHLY and FYNNEI.